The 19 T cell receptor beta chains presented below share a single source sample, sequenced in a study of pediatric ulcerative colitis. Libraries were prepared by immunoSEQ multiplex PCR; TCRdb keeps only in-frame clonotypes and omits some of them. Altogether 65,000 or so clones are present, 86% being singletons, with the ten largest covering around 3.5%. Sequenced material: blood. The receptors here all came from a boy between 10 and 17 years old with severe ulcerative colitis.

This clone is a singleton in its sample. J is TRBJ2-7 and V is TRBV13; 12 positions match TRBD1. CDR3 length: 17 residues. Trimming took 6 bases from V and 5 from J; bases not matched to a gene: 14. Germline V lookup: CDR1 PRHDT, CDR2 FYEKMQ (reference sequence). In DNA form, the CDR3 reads TGTGCCAGCAGTACCTCTTTCCCCGGGACAGGGGGCCACGAGCAGTACTTC. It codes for CASSTSFPGTGGHEQYF.

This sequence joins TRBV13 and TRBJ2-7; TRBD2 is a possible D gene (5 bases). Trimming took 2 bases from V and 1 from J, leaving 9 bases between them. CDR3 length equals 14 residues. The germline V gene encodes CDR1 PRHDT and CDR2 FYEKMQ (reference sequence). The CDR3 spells CASSLRGYSYEQYF. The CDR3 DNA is TGTGCCAGCAGCTTACGAGGGTATTCCTACGAGCAGTACTTC.

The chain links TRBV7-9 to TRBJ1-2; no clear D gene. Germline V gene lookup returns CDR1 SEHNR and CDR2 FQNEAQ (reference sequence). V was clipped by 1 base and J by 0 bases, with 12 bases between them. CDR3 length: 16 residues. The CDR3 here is CASSLEGGVANYGYTF. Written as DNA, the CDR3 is TGTGCCAGCAGCTTAGAGGGCGGAGTTGCTAACTATGGCTACACCTTC.

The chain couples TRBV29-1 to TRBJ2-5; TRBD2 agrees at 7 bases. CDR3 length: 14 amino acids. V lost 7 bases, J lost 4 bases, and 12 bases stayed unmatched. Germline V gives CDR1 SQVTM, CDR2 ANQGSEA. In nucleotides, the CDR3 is TGCAGCGCGAGGGAGGGAACGGGGCGAGAGACCCAGTACTTC. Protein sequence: CSAREGTGRETQYF. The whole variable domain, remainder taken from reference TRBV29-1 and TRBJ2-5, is SAVISQKPSRDICQRGTSLTIQCQVDSQVTMMFWYRQQPGQSLTLIATANQGSEATYESGFVIDKFPISRPNLTFSTLTVSNMSPEDSSIYLCSAREGTGRETQYFGPGTRLLVL.

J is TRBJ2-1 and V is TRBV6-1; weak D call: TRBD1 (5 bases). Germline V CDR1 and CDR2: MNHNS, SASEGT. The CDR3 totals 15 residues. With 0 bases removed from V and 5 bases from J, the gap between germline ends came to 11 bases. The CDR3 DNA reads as TGTGCCAGCAGTGAAGCGCTGGGGCCTAACAATGAGCAGTTCTTC. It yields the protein CASSEALGPNNEQFF.

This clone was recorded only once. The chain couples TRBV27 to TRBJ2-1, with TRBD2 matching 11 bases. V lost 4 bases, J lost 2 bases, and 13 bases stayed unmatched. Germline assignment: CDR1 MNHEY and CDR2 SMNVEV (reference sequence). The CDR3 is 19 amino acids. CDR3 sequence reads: CASSSPRLTSGSPYNEQFF. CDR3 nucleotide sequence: TGTGCCAGCAGTTCGCCCCGCCTCACTAGCGGGAGTCCCTACAATGAGCAGTTCTTC.

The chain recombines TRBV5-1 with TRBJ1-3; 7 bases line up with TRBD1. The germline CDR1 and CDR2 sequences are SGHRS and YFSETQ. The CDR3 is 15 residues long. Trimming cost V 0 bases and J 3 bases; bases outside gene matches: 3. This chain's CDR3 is CASSLEGANGNTIYF. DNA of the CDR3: TGCGCCAGCAGCTTGGAGGGGGCTAATGGAAACACCATATATTTT. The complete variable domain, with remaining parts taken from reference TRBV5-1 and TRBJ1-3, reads KAGVTQTPRYLIKTRGQQVTLSCSPISGHRSVSWYQQTPGQGLQFLFEYFSETQRNKGNFPGRFSGRQFSNSRSEMNVSTLELGDSALYLCASSLEGANGNTIYFGEGSWLTVV.

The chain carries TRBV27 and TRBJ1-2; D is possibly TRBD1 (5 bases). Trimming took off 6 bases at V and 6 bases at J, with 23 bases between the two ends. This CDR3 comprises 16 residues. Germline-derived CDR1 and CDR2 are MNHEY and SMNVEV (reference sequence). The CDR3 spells CASRPTHGGILNGYTF. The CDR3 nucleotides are TGTGCCAGCAGGCCAACCCACGGGGGGATCCTCAATGGCTACACCTTC.

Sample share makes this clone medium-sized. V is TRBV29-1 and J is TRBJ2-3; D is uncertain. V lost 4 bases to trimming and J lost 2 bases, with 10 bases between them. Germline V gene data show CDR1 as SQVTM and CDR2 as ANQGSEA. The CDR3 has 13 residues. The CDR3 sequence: CSVVQADTDTQYF. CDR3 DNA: TGCAGCGTTGTTCAGGCAGACACAGATACGCAGTATTTT.

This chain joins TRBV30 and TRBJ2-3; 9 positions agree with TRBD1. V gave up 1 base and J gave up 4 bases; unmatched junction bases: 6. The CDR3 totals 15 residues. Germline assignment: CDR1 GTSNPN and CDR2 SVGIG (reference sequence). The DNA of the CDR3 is TGTGCCTGGAGTGGGGGACAGGGATGGTCAGATACGCAGTATTTT. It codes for CAWSGGQGWSDTQYF.

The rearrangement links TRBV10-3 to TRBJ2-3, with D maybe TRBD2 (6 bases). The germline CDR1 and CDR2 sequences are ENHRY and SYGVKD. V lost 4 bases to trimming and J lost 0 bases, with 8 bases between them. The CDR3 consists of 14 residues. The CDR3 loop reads CAISVGTSTDTQYF. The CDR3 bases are TGTGCCATCAGTGTAGGGACTAGCACAGATACGCAGTATTTT.

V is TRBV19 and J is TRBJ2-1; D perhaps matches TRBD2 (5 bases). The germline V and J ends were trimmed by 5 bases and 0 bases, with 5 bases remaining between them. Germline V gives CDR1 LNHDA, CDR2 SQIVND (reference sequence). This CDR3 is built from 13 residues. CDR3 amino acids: CASSGSSYNEQFF. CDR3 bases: TGTGCCAGTAGTGGGAGCTCCTACAATGAGCAGTTCTTC.

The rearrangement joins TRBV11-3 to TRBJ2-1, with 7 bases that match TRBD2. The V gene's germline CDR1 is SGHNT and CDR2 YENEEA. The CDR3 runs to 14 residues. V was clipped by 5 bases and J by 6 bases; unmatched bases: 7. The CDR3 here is CASSLSGGSNEQFF. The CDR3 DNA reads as TGTGCCAGCAGCCTCTCCGGGGGGAGCAATGAGCAGTTCTTC.

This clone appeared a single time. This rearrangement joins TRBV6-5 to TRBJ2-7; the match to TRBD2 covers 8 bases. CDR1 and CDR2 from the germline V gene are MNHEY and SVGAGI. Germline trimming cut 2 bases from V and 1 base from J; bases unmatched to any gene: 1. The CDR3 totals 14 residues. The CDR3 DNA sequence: TGTGCCAGCAGTTACGGGACTAGTTCCTACGAGCAGTACTTC. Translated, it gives CASSYGTSSYEQYF.

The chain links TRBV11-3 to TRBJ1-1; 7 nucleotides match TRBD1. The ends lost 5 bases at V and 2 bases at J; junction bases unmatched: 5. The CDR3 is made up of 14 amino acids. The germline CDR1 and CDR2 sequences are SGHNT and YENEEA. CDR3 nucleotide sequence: TGTGCCAGCAGCACGCGACAGGGAAACACTGAAGCTTTCTTT. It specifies CASSTRQGNTEAFF.

CDR3 in DNA: TGCGCCAGCAGCTTAGACAGGGGGTATGATCAACTGTTTTTT. Residues: CASSLDRGYDQLFF. The chain joins TRBV5-1 to TRBJ1-4, with 9 bases matching TRBD1. Germline assignment: CDR1 SGHRS and CDR2 YFSETQ. CDR3 size: 14 residues. Losses at the gene ends were 2 bases for V and 12 bases for J; bases not matched to a gene: 8.

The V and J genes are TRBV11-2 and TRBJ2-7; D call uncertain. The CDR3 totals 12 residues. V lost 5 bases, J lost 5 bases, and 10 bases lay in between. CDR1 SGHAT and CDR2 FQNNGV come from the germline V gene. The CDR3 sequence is CASSPSLNEQYF. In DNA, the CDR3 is TGTGCCAGCAGCCCCAGCCTGAACGAGCAGTACTTC.

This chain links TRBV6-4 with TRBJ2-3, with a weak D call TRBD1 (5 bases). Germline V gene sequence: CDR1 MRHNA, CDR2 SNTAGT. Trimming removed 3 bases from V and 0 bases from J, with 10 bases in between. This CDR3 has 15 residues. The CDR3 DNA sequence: TGTGCCAGCAGTGAAGTGGCAGGGAGCACAGATACGCAGTATTTT. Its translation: CASSEVAGSTDTQYF.

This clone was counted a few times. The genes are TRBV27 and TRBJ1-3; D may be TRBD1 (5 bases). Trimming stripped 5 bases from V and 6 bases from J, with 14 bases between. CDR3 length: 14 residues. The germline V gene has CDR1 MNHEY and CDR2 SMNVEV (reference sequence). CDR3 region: CASSKTGFVNTIYF. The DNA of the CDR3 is TGTGCCAGCAGTAAAACAGGTTTCGTAAACACCATATATTTT.